These T cell receptor beta chains were read from a single sample in a study of technical replicates of blood from several donors. The assay was immunoSEQ multiplex PCR, and TCRdb's table has in-frame clones only and misses some. Among some 50,000 clones listed, roughly 92% were seen once. The sequencing sample was made of T cells isolated from PBMCs. These receptors all come from a human donor in good health. CDR3s include the opening cysteine and the closing phenylalanine or tryptophan. Fields, in order: V gene, J gene, D gene, clone size, CDR3 protein, CDR3 DNA. A D gene is named only where the DNA matches it firmly. Only some rows state a clone size, as once, few, many or a class for expanded clones.

>TRBV5-1|TRBJ2-7|NA|NA
CASSLARGTYEQYF
TGCGCCAGCAGCTTGGCCCGCGGGACCTACGAGCAGTACTTC
>TRBV28|TRBJ1-2|TRBD1|NA
CASKRQGAVYGYTF
TGTGCCAGCAAAAGACAGGGGGCGGTTTATGGCTACACCTTC
>TRBV7-9|TRBJ2-7|NA|NA
CASSSAYEQYF
TGTGCCAGCAGCTCAGCCTACGAGCAGTACTTC
>TRBV18|TRBJ1-5|TRBD1|NA
CASSPPNRGSNQPQHF
TGTGCCAGCTCACCACCAAACAGGGGTAGCAATCAGCCCCAGCATTTT
>TRBV5-4|TRBJ2-1|NA|NA
CASSLAVELEQFF
TGTGCCAGCAGCTTGGCCGTAGAACTTGAGCAGTTCTTC
>TRBV7-6|TRBJ1-6|NA|NA
CASSLDPSSYNSPLHF
TGTGCCAGCAGCTTAGATCCGAGCTCCTATAATTCACCCCTCCACTTT
>TRBV28|TRBJ1-2|TRBD1|NA
CASSTSGTGVFGSGYTF
TGTGCCAGCAGCACATCCGGGACAGGTGTCTTCGGTTCTGGCTACACCTTC
>TRBV28|TRBJ2-3|NA|once
CATLADYTDTQYF
TGTGCCACCCTCGCGGATTACACAGATACGCAGTATTTT
>TRBV7-9|TRBJ2-1|TRBD2|NA
CASSGTSGNYEQFF
TGTGCCAGCTCCGGGACTAGCGGGAATTATGAGCAGTTCTTC
>TRBV6-5|TRBJ1-4|NA|NA
CASSYNQGPKGEKLFF
TGTGCCAGCAGTTACAATCAGGGGCCAAAAGGAGAAAAACTGTTTTTT
>TRBV28|TRBJ2-5|NA|NA
CATTPGSQETQYF
TGTGCCACTACGCCGGGGTCCCAAGAGACCCAGTACTTC
>TRBV10-1|TRBJ2-5|NA|NA
CASSDRVGETQYF
TGCGCCAGCAGTGACAGGGTAGGGGAGACCCAGTACTTC
>TRBV18|TRBJ1-5|NA|NA
CASSPREGNQPQHF
TGTGCCAGCTCACCGCGTGAGGGAAATCAGCCCCAGCATTTT
>TRBV9|TRBJ2-1|TRBD2|once
CASSVGGREYEQFF
TGTGCCAGCAGCGTAGGCGGGAGGGAATATGAGCAGTTCTTC
>TRBV7-8|TRBJ1-3|NA|NA
CASSLVMGRGNTIYF
TGTGCCAGCAGCTTAGTGATGGGCCGTGGAAACACCATATATTTT
>TRBV10-1|TRBJ2-1|NA|NA
CASSEASKHEQFF
TGCGCCAGCAGTGAAGCGAGTAAACATGAGCAGTTCTTC
>TRBV11-2|TRBJ2-2|TRBD2|NA
CASSLWTSHNTGELFF
TGTGCCAGCAGCTTATGGACTAGCCACAACACCGGGGAGCTGTTTTTT
>TRBV7-9|TRBJ1-4|NA|NA
CASSLAGTENEKLFF
TGTGCCAGCAGTTTGGCCGGGACTGAAAATGAAAAACTGTTTTTT
>TRBV18|TRBJ2-2|NA|NA
CASSPGANTGELFF
TGTGCCAGCTCGCCGGGGGCGAACACCGGGGAGCTGTTTTTT
>TRBV6-6|TRBJ2-5|NA|NA
CASGETGREETQYF
TGTGCCAGCGGAGAAACAGGGAGGGAAGAGACCCAGTACTTC
>TRBV5-6|TRBJ1-6|TRBD1|NA
CASSSPGTGNSPLHF
TGTGCCAGCAGCTCCCCCGGGACAGGCAATTCACCCCTCCACTTT
>TRBV7-9|TRBJ2-3|TRBD1|NA
CASSLGDSYTDTQYF
TGTGCCAGCAGCTTAGGGGACAGCTACACAGATACGCAGTATTTT
>TRBV10-3|TRBJ1-6|TRBD1|NA
CAISTGGSPLHF
TGTGCCATCAGTACAGGGGGTTCACCCCTCCACTTT
>TRBV11-2|TRBJ1-2|TRBD1|NA
CASSLSGTGVLRYGYTF
TGTGCCAGCAGCTTATCCGGGACAGGGGTCCTCCGCTATGGCTACACCTTC
>TRBV6-5|TRBJ2-7|NA|NA
CASSPRRTDMGEQYF
TGTGCCAGCAGTCCCCGACGGACTGATATGGGAGAGCAGTACTTC
>TRBV13|TRBJ1-5|NA|NA
CASSSGLSNQPQHF
TGTGCCAGCAGCTCTGGACTAAGCAATCAGCCCCAGCATTTT
>TRBV5-1|TRBJ1-2|NA|NA
CASSLGGRDGYTF
TGCGCCAGCAGCTTAGGGGGACGGGATGGCTACACCTTC
>TRBV9|TRBJ1-3|TRBD1|NA
CASSVGGGESYSGNTIYF
TGTGCCAGCAGCGTAGGAGGGGGCGAAAGTTACTCTGGAAACACCATATATTTT
>TRBV18|TRBJ2-4|TRBD1|NA
CASSPAQGQVHIQYF
TGTGCCAGCTCACCAGCTCAGGGACAGGTTCACATTCAGTACTTC
>TRBV11-2|TRBJ2-1|TRBD2|once
CASSSLAGAYNEQFF
TGTGCCAGCAGCTCATTAGCGGGAGCCTACAATGAGCAGTTCTTC
>TRBV5-1|TRBJ1-2|TRBD1|once
CASSLTPGQGGYTF
TGCGCCAGCAGCTTGACTCCGGGACAGGGAGGCTACACCTTC
>TRBV5-1|TRBJ1-1|NA|NA
CASTEGDTEAFF
TGCGCCAGCACCGAGGGGGACACTGAAGCTTTCTTT
>TRBV11-2|TRBJ1-2|NA|NA
CASSSSGENYGYTF
TGTGCCAGCAGCTCCTCAGGGGAGAACTATGGCTACACCTTC
>TRBV6-6|TRBJ2-7|TRBD2|NA
CASRRTSGSIYEQYF
TGTGCCAGCAGGCGGACTAGCGGGAGTATATACGAGCAGTACTTC
>TRBV18|TRBJ2-5|TRBD1|NA
CASSPYTGTGYQETQYF
TGTGCCAGCTCCCCTTATACCGGGACAGGGTACCAAGAGACCCAGTACTTC
>TRBV5-1|TRBJ1-1|NA|NA
CASSLRPDLNTEAFF
TGCGCCAGCAGCTTGCGACCAGACTTGAACACTGAAGCTTTCTTT
>TRBV7-6|TRBJ2-2|TRBD1|once
CASSLEGGRSTGELFF
TGTGCCAGCAGCTTAGAAGGGGGCAGGAGCACCGGGGAGCTGTTTTTT
>TRBV5-4|TRBJ2-1|TRBD2|NA
CASSAVPGLAAYNEQFF
TGTGCCAGCAGCGCGGTACCGGGACTAGCGGCGTACAATGAGCAGTTCTTC
>TRBV5-6|TRBJ1-1|NA|NA
CASSLGQGGRATEAFF
TGTGCCAGCAGCTTGGGCCAGGGCGGAAGGGCCACTGAAGCTTTCTTT
>TRBV11-3|TRBJ2-2|NA|NA
CASSYTRGSTGELFF
TGTGCCAGCAGCTATACCAGGGGAAGCACCGGGGAGCTGTTTTTT